The following is a T cell receptor beta chain sequence with its context. This record belongs to a study of control samples from healthy donors and cancer patients. The protocol was immunoSEQ multiplex PCR, while the TCRdb copy is restricted to in-frame clones and leaves out a portion. This table holds around 130,000 clones, 70% to 90% found once. From germline, CDR1 is SEHNR and CDR2 FQNEAQ (reference sequence). This CDR3 is 13 amino acids long. V shed 4 bases, J shed 4 bases, and the junction held 2 bases outside the gene matches. The sequenced material came from blood. The TCR was taken from a man over 45 in good health. This chain uses TRBV7-9 with TRBJ1-2, with TRBD1 matching over 8 bases. The CDR3 bases are TGTGCCAGCAGCTGGACAGGGAGCTATGGCTACACCTTC. Translation gives CASSWTGSYGYTF.